These T cell receptor beta chains were read from a single sample in a study of CD8+ T cells in alopecia areata. Generated by immunoSEQ multiplex PCR, the TCRdb table keeps only in-frame clones and is missing some. The sample lists about 98,000 clones; about 45% were seen once. Sequencing used CD4+ T cells sorted from blood. These receptors came from a human donor with alopecia areata. Both conserved end residues are trimmed from each CDR3. Each record gives: V gene, J gene, CDR3 protein.

V: TRBV29-1
J: TRBJ2-1
CDR3: SVSTSGAYNEQF

V: TRBV29-1
J: TRBJ2-2
CDR3: SAGQGVGELF

V: TRBV7-2
J: TRBJ1-6
CDR3: ASSLDAPRSPLH

V: TRBV28
J: TRBJ1-1
CDR3: ASSLSAGGKAF

V: TRBV29-1
J: TRBJ2-7
CDR3: SVEVGWQTYEQY

V: TRBV5-1
J: TRBJ2-7
CDR3: ASSPRGRESSYEQY

V: TRBV29-1
J: TRBJ2-4
CDR3: SVEVGFKNIQY

V: TRBV6-5
J: TRBJ2-7
CDR3: ASRESGEEY

V: TRBV29-1
J: TRBJ1-1
CDR3: SAGLIGMNTEAF

V: TRBV30
J: TRBJ1-1
CDR3: AWSSGGTEAF

V: TRBV28
J: TRBJ2-4
CDR3: ASSLSSGAINIQY

V: TRBV29-1
J: TRBJ2-7
CDR3: SVADRPYEQY

V: TRBV2
J: TRBJ2-3
CDR3: ASKGGAQSTDTQY

V: TRBV2
J: TRBJ2-5
CDR3: ASSEPLLVAYQETQY

V: TRBV30
J: TRBJ2-1
CDR3: AFLRGVQINEQF

V: TRBV19
J: TRBJ2-2
CDR3: ASDKGFTGELF

V: TRBV2
J: TRBJ1-2
CDR3: ASRRRSNYGYT

V: TRBV5-1
J: TRBJ2-3
CDR3: ASSLIAPADTQY

V: TRBV28
J: TRBJ1-1
CDR3: ASSPNPTAMNTEAF

V: TRBV30
J: -
CDR3: AWNAATNRDILYEQY

V: TRBV29-1
J: TRBJ2-3
CDR3: SGASPGSADTQY

V: TRBV7-2
J: TRBJ2-3
CDR3: ASSPSGTTTDTQY

V: TRBV29-1
J: TRBJ2-7
CDR3: SVGTRRDEQY

V: TRBV28
J: TRBJ1-5
CDR3: ASTLGGSNQPQH

V: TRBV6-6
J: TRBJ2-5
CDR3: ASSWKTGETQY

V: TRBV2
J: TRBJ2-1
CDR3: ASRATGEVVNEQF

V: TRBV28
J: TRBJ1-2
CDR3: ASRIGTGRRNYGYT

V: TRBV7-2
J: TRBJ1-1
CDR3: ASSRPSQYQGPNTEAF

V: TRBV29-1
J: TRBJ1-5
CDR3: SVPNQPQH

V: TRBV11-2
J: TRBJ2-4
CDR3: ASSFRGSLIAKNIQY

V: TRBV29-1
J: TRBJ2-4
CDR3: SVIGGNIQY

V: TRBV29-1
J: TRBJ1-1
CDR3: SVQGQENTEAF

V: TRBV7-9
J: TRBJ2-5
CDR3: ASSFKVWETQY

V: TRBV30
J: TRBJ2-2
CDR3: AWSLAGELF

V: TRBV30
J: TRBJ1-1
CDR3: AWNTGGTEAF

V: TRBV29-1
J: TRBJ2-1
CDR3: SVVTSAYNEQF

V: TRBV7-9
J: TRBJ2-1
CDR3: ASRRLAGGANEQF

V: TRBV18
J: TRBJ2-7
CDR3: ASSPGGEQY

V: TRBV29-1
J: TRBJ2-3
CDR3: SVQGMGTDTQY

V: TRBV6-5
J: TRBJ1-2
CDR3: ASSSLSTYGYT

V: TRBV29-1
J: TRBJ2-1
CDR3: SVELGHEQF

V: TRBV5-1
J: TRBJ1-2
CDR3: ASSSGDGYGYT

V: TRBV5-6
J: TRBJ1-2
CDR3: ASSLDRGRYT

V: TRBV21-1
J: TRBJ2-5
CDR3: ASRLWASMETQY

V: TRBV2
J: TRBJ2-7
CDR3: ASRPGTTYEQY

V: TRBV18
J: TRBJ1-2
CDR3: ASSPLPGQGAGRGYT

V: TRBV28
J: TRBJ1-4
CDR3: ASSPGGAVGEKLF

V: TRBV28
J: TRBJ2-5
CDR3: ASSFEWDALTETQY

V: TRBV5-1
J: TRBJ2-1
CDR3: ASSLGQPNEQF

V: TRBV7-2
J: TRBJ2-1
CDR3: ASSLEAGQPEQF

V: TRBV2
J: TRBJ2-1
CDR3: ASHRLAGRNEQF

V: TRBV30
J: TRBJ1-2
CDR3: AWDLGEGGGYT